This T cell receptor beta chain was sequenced for a study of shared clonotypes between healthy human individuals. Each sorted subset replicate got 200 ng genomic DNA, roughly 27,000 genomes. The table came from immunoSEQ multiplex PCR; TCRdb's copy has only in-frame clones and leaves some out. The table has a few hundred thousand clones, 97% seen once. As for this clone: The antigen is undetermined.

General observations from the study: Generally, estimated richness proved larger in naive subsets than it did in memory subsets. Non-shared clonotypes had lower generation probabilities than clonotypes shared by all four sorted-subset donors.

Trimming took off 7 bases at V and 2 bases at J, with 14 bases between the two ends. This CDR3 spans 15 amino acids. CDR1 and CDR2 from the germline V gene are MNHEY and SVGAGI. The sequencing input was naive CD4+ T cells sorted from blood. Subset given: CD45RA+ positively selected. The TCR comes from a woman in her twenties or thirties in good health. The genes are TRBV6-5 and TRBJ2-2, with D uncertain. In DNA, the CDR3 is TGTGCCAGCAAAACACAAGCAGCAAACACCGGGGAGCTGTTTTTT. Protein: CASKTQAANTGELFF.